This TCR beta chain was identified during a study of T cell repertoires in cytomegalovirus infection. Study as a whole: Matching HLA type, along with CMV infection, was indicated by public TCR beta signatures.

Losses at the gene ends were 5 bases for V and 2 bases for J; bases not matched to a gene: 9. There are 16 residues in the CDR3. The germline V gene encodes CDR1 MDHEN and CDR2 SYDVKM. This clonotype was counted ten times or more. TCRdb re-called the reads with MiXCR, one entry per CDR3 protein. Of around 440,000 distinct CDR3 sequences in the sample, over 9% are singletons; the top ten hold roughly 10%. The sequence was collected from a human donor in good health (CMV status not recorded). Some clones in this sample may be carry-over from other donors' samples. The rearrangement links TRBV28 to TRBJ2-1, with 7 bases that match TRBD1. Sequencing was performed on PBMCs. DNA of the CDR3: TGTGCCAGCAGTCTTAGGGGGCAGGGCACCTACAATGAGCAGTTCTTC. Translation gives CASSLRGQGTYNEQFF.